Listed below are T cell receptor beta chains from one sample, sequenced in a study of blood T cell repertoires in COVID-19. Assay used: immunoSEQ multiplex PCR; TCRdb lists only in-frame clones, some missing. This table has almost 250,000 clones, approximately 89% appearing once. The sample comprised peripheral blood. The receptors here all came from a woman aged 60-75 years who had recovered from COVID-19. Each CDR3 is given with its conserved first and last residue. Each record gives: J gene, V gene, clone size, CDR3 protein. Clone size appears in some rows only: once, few, many, or a class for an expanded clone.

j_gene: TRBJ2-7; v_gene: TRBV27; abundance: .; CDR3aa: CASSLGQDSYEQYF
j_gene: TRBJ1-1; v_gene: TRBV6-6; abundance: .; CDR3aa: CASSPQRTEAFF
j_gene: TRBJ1-6; v_gene: TRBV6-5; abundance: .; CDR3aa: CASSYSRGRNSPLHF
j_gene: TRBJ1-2; v_gene: TRBV28; abundance: .; CDR3aa: CASSLTGFYGYTF
j_gene: TRBJ1-1; v_gene: TRBV27; abundance: .; CDR3aa: CASRPLGQLNEGAFF
j_gene: TRBJ1-2; v_gene: TRBV7-9; abundance: .; CDR3aa: CASSLQQADYGYTF
j_gene: TRBJ2-3; v_gene: TRBV3-1/TRBV3-2; abundance: .; CDR3aa: CASSQGTGGLSGTQYF
j_gene: TRBJ1-5; v_gene: TRBV5-1; abundance: .; CDR3aa: CASSATGKVDQPQHF
j_gene: TRBJ1-6; v_gene: TRBV28; abundance: .; CDR3aa: CASSTYRESSYNSPLHF
j_gene: TRBJ1-3; v_gene: TRBV28; abundance: once; CDR3aa: CASTDRYSGNTIYF